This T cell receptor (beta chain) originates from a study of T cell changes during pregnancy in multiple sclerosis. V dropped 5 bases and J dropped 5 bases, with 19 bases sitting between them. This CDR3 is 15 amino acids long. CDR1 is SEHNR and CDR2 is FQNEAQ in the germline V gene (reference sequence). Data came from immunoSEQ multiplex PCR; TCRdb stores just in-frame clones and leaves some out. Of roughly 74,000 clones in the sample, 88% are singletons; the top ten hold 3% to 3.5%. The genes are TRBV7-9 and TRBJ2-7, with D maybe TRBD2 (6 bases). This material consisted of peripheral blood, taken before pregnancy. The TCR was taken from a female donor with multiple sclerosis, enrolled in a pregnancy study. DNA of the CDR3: TGTGCCAGCAGCCCCGGGGACGCCCGGAGGGACGAGCAGTACTTC. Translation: CASSPGDARRDEQYF.